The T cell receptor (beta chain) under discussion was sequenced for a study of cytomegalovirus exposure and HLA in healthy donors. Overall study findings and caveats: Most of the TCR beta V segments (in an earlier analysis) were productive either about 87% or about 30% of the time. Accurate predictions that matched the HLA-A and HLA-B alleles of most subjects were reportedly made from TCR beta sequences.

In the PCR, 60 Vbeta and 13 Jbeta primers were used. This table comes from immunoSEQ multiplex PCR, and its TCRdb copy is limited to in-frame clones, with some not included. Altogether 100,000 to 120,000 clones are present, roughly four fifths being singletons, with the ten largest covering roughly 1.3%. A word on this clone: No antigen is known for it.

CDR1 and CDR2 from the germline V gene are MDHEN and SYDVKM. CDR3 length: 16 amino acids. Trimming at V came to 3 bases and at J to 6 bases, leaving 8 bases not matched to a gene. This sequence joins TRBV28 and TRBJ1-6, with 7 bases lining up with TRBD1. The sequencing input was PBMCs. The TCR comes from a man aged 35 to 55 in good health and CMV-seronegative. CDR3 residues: CASSLPPGQPNSPLHF. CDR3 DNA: TGTGCCAGCAGTTTGCCCCCGGGACAGCCTAATTCACCCCTCCACTTT.